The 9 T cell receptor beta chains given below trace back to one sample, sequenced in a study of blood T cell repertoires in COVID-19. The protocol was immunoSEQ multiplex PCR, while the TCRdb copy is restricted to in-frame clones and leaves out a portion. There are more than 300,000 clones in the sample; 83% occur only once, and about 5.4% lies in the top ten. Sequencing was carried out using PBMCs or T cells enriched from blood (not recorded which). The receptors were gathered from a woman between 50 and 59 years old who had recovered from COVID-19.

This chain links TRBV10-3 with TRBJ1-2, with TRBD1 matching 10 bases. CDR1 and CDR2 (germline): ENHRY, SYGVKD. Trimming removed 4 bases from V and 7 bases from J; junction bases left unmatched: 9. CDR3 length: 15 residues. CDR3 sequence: CAISVLTGGLGGYTF. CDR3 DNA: TGTGCCATCAGTGTTCTGACAGGGGGCTTGGGTGGCTACACCTTC.

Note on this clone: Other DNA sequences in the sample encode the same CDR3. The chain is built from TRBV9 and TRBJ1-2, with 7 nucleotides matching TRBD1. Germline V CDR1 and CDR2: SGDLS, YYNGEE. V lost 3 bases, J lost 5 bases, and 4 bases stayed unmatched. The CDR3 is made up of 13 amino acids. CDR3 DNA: TGTGCCAGCAGCGAGCCGACAGGGTATGGCTACACCTTC. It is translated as CASSEPTGYGYTF.

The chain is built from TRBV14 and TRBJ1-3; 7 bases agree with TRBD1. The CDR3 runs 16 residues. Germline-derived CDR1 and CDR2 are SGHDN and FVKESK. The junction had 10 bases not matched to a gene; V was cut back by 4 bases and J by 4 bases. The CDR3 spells CASSPRQGWPGNTIYF. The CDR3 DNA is TGTGCCAGCAGCCCGCGACAGGGATGGCCGGGAAACACCATATATTTT.

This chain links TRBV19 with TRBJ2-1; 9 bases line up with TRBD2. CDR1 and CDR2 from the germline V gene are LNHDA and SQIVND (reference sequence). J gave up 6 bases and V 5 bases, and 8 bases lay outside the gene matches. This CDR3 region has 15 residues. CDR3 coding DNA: TGTGCCAGTAGTGACGAAGCGGGAGGAGCCAATGAGCAGTTCTTC. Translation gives CASSDEAGGANEQFF. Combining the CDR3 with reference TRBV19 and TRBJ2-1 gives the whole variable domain DGGITQSPKYLFRKEGQNVTLSCEQNLNHDAMYWYRQDPGQGLRLIYYSQIVNDFQKGDIAEGYSVSREKKESFPLTVTSAQKNPTAFYLCASSDEAGGANEQFFGPGTRLTVL.

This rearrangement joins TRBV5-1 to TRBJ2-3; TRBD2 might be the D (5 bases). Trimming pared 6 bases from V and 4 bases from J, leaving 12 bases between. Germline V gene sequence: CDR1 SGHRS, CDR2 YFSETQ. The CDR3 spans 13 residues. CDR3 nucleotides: TGCGCCAGCACGAGCGGCTACGCAGATACGCAGTATTTT. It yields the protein CASTSGYADTQYF.

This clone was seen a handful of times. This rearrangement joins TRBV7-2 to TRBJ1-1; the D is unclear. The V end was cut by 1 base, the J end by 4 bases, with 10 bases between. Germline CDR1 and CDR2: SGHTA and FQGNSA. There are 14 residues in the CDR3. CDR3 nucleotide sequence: TGTGCCAGCAGCTTAGTAGGGAGCTCCACTGAAGCTTTCTTT. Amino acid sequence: CASSLVGSSTEAFF.

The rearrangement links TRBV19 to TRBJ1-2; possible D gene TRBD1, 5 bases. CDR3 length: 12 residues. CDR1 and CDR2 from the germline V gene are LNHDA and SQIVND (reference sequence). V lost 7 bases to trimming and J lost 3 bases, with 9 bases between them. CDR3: CASNEGDYGYTF. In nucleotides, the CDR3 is TGTGCCAGTAACGAAGGGGACTATGGCTACACCTTC.

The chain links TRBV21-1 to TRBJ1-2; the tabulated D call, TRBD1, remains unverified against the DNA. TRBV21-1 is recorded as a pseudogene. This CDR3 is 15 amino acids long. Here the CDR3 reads CASSKDPRVDYGYTF. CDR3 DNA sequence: TGTGCCAGCAGCAAAGATCCCAGGGTGGACTATGGCTACACCTTC.

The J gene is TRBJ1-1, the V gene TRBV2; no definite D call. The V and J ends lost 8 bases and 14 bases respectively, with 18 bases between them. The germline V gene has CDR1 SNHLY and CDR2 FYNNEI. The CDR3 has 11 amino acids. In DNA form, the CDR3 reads TGTGCCAGCCTTGGAGGAGGAGTTAAGTTCTTT. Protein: CASLGGGVKFF.